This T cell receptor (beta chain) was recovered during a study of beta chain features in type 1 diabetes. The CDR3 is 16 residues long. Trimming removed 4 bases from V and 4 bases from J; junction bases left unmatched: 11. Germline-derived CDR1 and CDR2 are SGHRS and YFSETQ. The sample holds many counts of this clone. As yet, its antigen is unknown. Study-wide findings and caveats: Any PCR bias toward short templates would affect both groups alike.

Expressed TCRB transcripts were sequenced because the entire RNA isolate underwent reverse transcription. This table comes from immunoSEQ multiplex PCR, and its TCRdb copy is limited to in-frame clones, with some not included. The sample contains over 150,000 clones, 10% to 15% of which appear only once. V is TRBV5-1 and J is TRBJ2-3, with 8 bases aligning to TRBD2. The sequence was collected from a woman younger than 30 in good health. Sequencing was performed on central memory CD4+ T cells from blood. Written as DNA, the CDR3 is TGCGCCAGCAGCCCGGAGGTGCGGGAGGTTCCAGATACGCAGTATTTT. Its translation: CASSPEVREVPDTQYF. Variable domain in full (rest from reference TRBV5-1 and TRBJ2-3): KAGVTQTPRYLIKTRGQQVTLSCSPISGHRSVSWYQQTPGQGLQFLFEYFSETQRNKGNFPGRFSGRQFSNSRSEMNVSTLELGDSALYLCASSPEVREVPDTQYFGPGTRLTVL.